The 21 T cell receptor beta chains given below trace back to one sample, sequenced in a study of T-cell reconstitution after alpha-beta-depleted transplantation in children. Unique molecular identifiers were incorporated during preparation of the TCRbeta library. TCRdb independently ran MiXCR on the PCR reads; one entry per CDR3 protein. Of hundreds of thousands of distinct CDR3 sequences listed, around 13% were seen once; the top ten hold 5% to 6%. Sequencing used PBMCs from the stem cell graft donor, obtained from the stem cell graft. All receptors derive from a human donor who donated a stem cell graft to a child with combined immunodeficiency.

This clonotype showed up many times. The chain is built from TRBV27 and TRBJ1-1; D not resolved. The V and J ends lost 2 bases and 8 bases respectively, with 15 bases between them. The length of the CDR3 is 14 residues. Germline-derived CDR1 and CDR2 are MNHEY and SMNVEV (reference sequence). The CDR3 region is CASSLAVASLEAFF. CDR3 sequence (DNA): TGTGCCAGCAGTTTAGCGGTGGCTTCCCTAGAAGCTTTCTTT.

The chain couples TRBV12-3 or TRBV12-4 to TRBJ1-2, with D unclear. This CDR3 is built from 14 residues. V was cut by 6 bases and J by 2 bases, with 13 bases left in between. DNA for the CDR3: TGTGCCAGCAGGGGCTCAGTCTTCAACTATGGCTACACCTTC. Its translation: CASRGSVFNYGYTF.

The chain recombines TRBV25-1 with TRBJ2-7, with TRBD1 matching over 9 bases. Germline CDR1 and CDR2: MGHDK and SYGVNS. The V and J ends lost 6 bases and 0 bases, in that order; junction bases with no gene match: 6. The CDR3 consists of 15 residues. The CDR3 protein is CASRSRTGDSYEQYF. The CDR3 DNA follows: TGTGCCAGCAGGTCCCGGACAGGGGACTCCTACGAGCAGTACTTC.

This clonotype has a handful of counts. This chain links TRBV4-3 with TRBJ2-3; TRBD1 might be the D (5 bases). CDR1 and CDR2 (germline): LGHNA, YSLEER. The V end was cut by 4 bases, the J end by 4 bases, with 12 bases between. The CDR3 sequence is 14 residues long. CDR3 sequence: CASSPGLTSDTQYF. Here the CDR3 DNA reads TGCGCCAGCAGCCCAGGGCTTACCTCAGATACGCAGTATTTT.

This chain links TRBV20-1 with TRBJ2-4; 12 nucleotides align to TRBD1. Per germline, CDR1 DFQATT and CDR2 SNEGSKA (reference sequence). The CDR3 extends over 19 amino acids. J lost 1 base, V lost 1 base, and 11 bases had no gene match. This CDR3 is CSARGGGQGAPPAKNIQYF. The DNA for the CDR3 is TGCAGTGCTAGAGGTGGGGGACAGGGGGCTCCTCCGGCCAAAAACATTCAGTACTTC.

This clonotype was recorded a few times. The chain joins TRBV6-5 to TRBJ2-7; 11 nucleotides line up with TRBD1. Germline V gives CDR1 MNHEY, CDR2 SVGAGI. Unmatched junction bases numbered 7, after V lost 10 bases and J lost 5 bases. The CDR3 runs 13 residues. This CDR3 is CATSRDRGDEQYF. DNA of the CDR3: TGTGCCACATCCCGGGACAGGGGGGACGAGCAGTACTTC.

This clonotype came up many times. The chain recombines TRBV29-1 with TRBJ2-1; 12 bases line up with TRBD2. With 4 bases clipped from V and 9 bases from J, the junction kept 7 bases outside the gene matches. This CDR3 contains 14 residues. Germline-derived CDR1 and CDR2 are SQVTM and ANQGSEA. The CDR3 DNA is TGCAGCGTTGCCTTAAGACTAGCGGGAGCTGAGCAGTTCTTC. It is translated as CSVALRLAGAEQFF.

In this sample, this clonotype turned up a few times. This chain links TRBV6-5 with TRBJ2-5; D is ambiguous. The CDR3 is 13 amino acids. V was shortened by 2 bases and J by 5 bases, with 9 bases between the two germline ends. Germline CDR1 reads MNHEY; CDR2 reads SVGAGI. The CDR3: CASSYRVTETQYF. CDR3 in DNA: TGTGCCAGCAGTTACAGGGTTACGGAGACCCAGTACTTC.

This clonotype was detected only a few times. The chain carries TRBV20-1 and TRBJ2-7, with TRBD2 matching 10 bases. V shed 5 bases, J shed 3 bases, and the junction held 7 bases outside the gene matches. This CDR3 is built from 14 residues. Germline lookup yields CDR1 DFQATT and CDR2 SNEGSKA (reference sequence). The CDR3 coding sequence is TGCAGTGCTGCCCGGACTAGCGGATTCTACGAGCAGTACTTC. This sequence encodes CSAARTSGFYEQYF.

This clonotype has a handful of counts. The V call is TRBV7-9, the J call TRBJ2-3; D unclear. V was pared by 5 bases and J by 3 bases, with 15 bases between. The germline V gene has CDR1 SEHNR and CDR2 FQNEAQ (reference sequence). The CDR3 contains 15 residues. Here the CDR3 reads CASSARTSLTDTQYF. The CDR3 DNA follows: TGTGCCAGCAGCGCCCGGACGTCTCTGACAGATACGCAGTATTTT.

This chain uses TRBV20-1 with TRBJ2-7; 7 bases match TRBD2. Germline lookup yields CDR1 DFQATT and CDR2 SNEGSKA (reference sequence). The CDR3 is 14 amino acids. The V and J ends lost 1 base and 3 bases, in that order; junction bases with no gene match: 6. CDR3 nucleotide sequence: TGCAGTGCTAGAGGACTAGCCTCACGCTACGAGCAGTACTTC. Translated: CSARGLASRYEQYF.

The genes are TRBV3-1 and TRBJ2-5; D gene unclear. This CDR3 is 16 amino acids long. V was clipped by 0 bases and J by 0 bases, with 11 bases between them. Germline values: CDR1 LGHDT, CDR2 YNNKEL (reference sequence). The chain's CDR3 is CASSQEVRTYQETQYF. In DNA, the CDR3 is TGTGCCAGCAGCCAAGAAGTTAGGACGTACCAAGAGACCCAGTACTTC.

The chain links TRBV6-2 or TRBV6-3 to TRBJ2-3; 7 positions match TRBD1. The CDR3 has 16 amino acids. The trim removed 2 bases at V and 1 base at J, leaving 6 bases unmatched. Per the germline V gene, CDR1 is MNHEY and CDR2 is SVGEGT. The CDR3 DNA is TGTGCCAGCAGTTACCCCACTACAGGGGGCACAGATACGCAGTATTTT. The encoded protein is CASSYPTTGGTDTQYF.

The chain employs TRBV7-2 and TRBJ2-6; tentatively, D is TRBD2 (6 bases). Trimming shortened V by 0 bases and J by 0 bases, and 9 bases separated the two germline ends. The V gene's germline CDR1 is SGHTA and CDR2 FQGNSA. The CDR3 totals 17 residues. CDR3 sequence (DNA): TGTGCCAGCAGCTTAGCGGGCGGGAACTCTGGGGCCAACGTCCTGACTTTC. As protein: CASSLAGGNSGANVLTF.

The chain is built from TRBV12-3 or TRBV12-4 and TRBJ2-1, with 10 bases fitting TRBD2. J lost 8 bases, V lost 1 base, and 11 bases had no gene match. CDR3 length: 17 residues. The CDR3 DNA is TGTGCCAGCAGTTTAGGCATCCTAGCGGGGGAGGCCGATGAGCAGTTCTTC. Its protein product is CASSLGILAGEADEQFF.

This clonotype was seen more than once but under ten times. The chain links TRBV5-1 to TRBJ2-1, with TRBD2 matching 8 bases. Germline V lookup: CDR1 SGHRS, CDR2 YFSETQ. CDR3 length: 18 residues. V was pared by 5 bases and J by 3 bases, with 16 bases of the junction left unmatched. For the CDR3, the DNA is TGCGCCAGCAGGGTCGGTCGAGGAGCGGGAGATGTCTACAATGAGCAGTTCTTC. It is translated as CASRVGRGAGDVYNEQFF.

This clonotype was counted between two and nine times. The chain carries TRBV12-3 or TRBV12-4 and TRBJ1-2, with D perhaps TRBD1 (5 bases). V was shortened by 1 base and J by 5 bases, with 14 bases between the two germline ends. The CDR3 spans 15 residues. The CDR3 is CASSLDVGVLYGYTF. The DNA of the CDR3 is TGTGCCAGCAGTTTAGACGTAGGGGTCCTTTATGGCTACACCTTC.

This clonotype has a handful of counts. This chain connects TRBV18 to TRBJ2-1; TRBD1 aligns across 8 bases. V dropped 5 bases and J dropped 11; count of bases not matched to a gene: 8. Germline V gives CDR1 KGHSH, CDR2 LQKENI. The CDR3 is 13 residues long. CDR3 nucleotide sequence: TGTGCCAGCTCAACCCCGGACAGGGCTCAGCAGTTCTTC. It yields the protein CASSTPDRAQQFF.

This chain joins TRBV7-9 and TRBJ2-3; D is ambiguous. The CDR3 contains 17 residues. Germline V lookup: CDR1 SEHNR, CDR2 FQNEAQ (reference sequence). Trimming pared 7 bases from V and 2 bases from J, leaving 22 bases between. The DNA for the CDR3 is TGTGCCAGCACCGAGCTTGGCGCAGACTCGTTCACAGATACGCAGTATTTT. Protein product: CASTELGADSFTDTQYF.

This clonotype was found a few times. CDR3 coding DNA: TGTGCCAGCAGCGTTTGGGACAGGGATGGCTACACCTTC. Translated: CASSVWDRDGYTF. The rearrangement uses TRBV9 and TRBJ1-2; 9 positions match TRBD1. Germline trimming cut 2 bases from V and 6 bases from J; bases unmatched to any gene: 2. Germline lookup yields CDR1 SGDLS and CDR2 YYNGEE. This CDR3 spans 13 amino acids. The full variable domain, rest sourced from reference TRBV9 and TRBJ1-2, is DSGVTQTPKHLITATGQRVTLRCSPRSGDLSVYWYQQSLDQGLQFLIQYYNGEERAKGNILERFSAQQFPDLHSELNLSSLELGDSALYFCASSVWDRDGYTFGSGTRLTVV.

This chain links TRBV7-3 with TRBJ1-2; possibly TRBD1 for D (6 bases). Trimming took off 1 base at V and 8 bases at J, with 14 bases between the two ends. The CDR3 spans 14 residues. The germline CDR1 and CDR2 sequences are SGHTA and FQGTGA. The DNA of the CDR3 is TGTGCCAGCAGCTTAAACCGAAAGGGGGTGGGCTACACCTTC. It specifies CASSLNRKGVGYTF.